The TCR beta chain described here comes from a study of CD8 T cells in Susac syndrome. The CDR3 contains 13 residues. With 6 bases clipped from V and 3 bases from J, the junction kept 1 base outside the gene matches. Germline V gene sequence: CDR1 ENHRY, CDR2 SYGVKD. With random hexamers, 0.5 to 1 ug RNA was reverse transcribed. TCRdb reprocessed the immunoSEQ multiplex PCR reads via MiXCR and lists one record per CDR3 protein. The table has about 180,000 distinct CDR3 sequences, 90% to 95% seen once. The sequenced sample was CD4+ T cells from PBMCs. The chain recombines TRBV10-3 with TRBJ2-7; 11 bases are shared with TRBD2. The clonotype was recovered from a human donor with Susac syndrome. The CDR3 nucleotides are TGTGCCATCAGGGGGACTAGCGGCTACGAGCAGTACTTC. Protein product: CAIRGTSGYEQYF.